These 21 T cell receptor beta chains were sequenced from one sample in a study of cytomegalovirus exposure and HLA in healthy donors. In the PCR, 60 Vbeta and 13 Jbeta primers were used. Repertoires were generated with immunoSEQ multiplex PCR, while TCRdb's copy carries only in-frame clones and drops some. This table has roughly 150,000 clones, approximately 88% appearing once. Sequencing was performed on PBMCs. The origin of the receptors is a boy between 2 and 10 years old in good health and CMV-seronegative.

The chain joins TRBV9 to TRBJ2-3; no definite D call. The V end was cut by 2 bases, the J end by 2 bases, with 6 bases between. The CDR3 totals 13 residues. Germline V gene lookup returns CDR1 SGDLS and CDR2 YYNGEE. DNA of the CDR3: TGTGCCAGCAGCGTTCGGTACACAGATACGCAGTATTTT. Translated: CASSVRYTDTQYF.

This rearrangement joins TRBV9 to TRBJ1-3; 8 nucleotides align to TRBD1. This CDR3 contains 18 residues. The ends lost 4 bases at V and 3 bases at J; junction bases unmatched: 15. Germline assignment: CDR1 SGDLS and CDR2 YYNGEE. CDR3 region: CASSLGWGGQGDGNTIYF. For the CDR3, the DNA is TGTGCCAGCAGCCTCGGATGGGGTGGACAGGGAGATGGAAACACCATATATTTT.

This clone has only a few counts. V usage is TRBV6-6 and J usage is TRBJ1-3; D ambiguous. V lost 6 bases, J lost 0 bases, and 9 bases lay in between. The germline gives CDR1 MNHNY, CDR2 SVGAGI (reference sequence). The CDR3 consists of 14 residues. The CDR3 nucleotides are TGTGCCAGCAGGTCGGAGCGCTCTGGAAACACCATATATTTT. Amino acid sequence: CASRSERSGNTIYF.

The chain combines TRBV6-5 with TRBJ1-1, with 8 bases matching TRBD1. After removal of 4 bases from V and 4 bases from J, the junction contained 11 bases not matched to a gene. This CDR3 comprises 16 residues. The germline V gene has CDR1 MNHEY and CDR2 SVGAGI. DNA of the CDR3: TGTGCCAGCAGTTGGAGGCAGGGGGCGCTGGGCACTGAAGCTTTCTTT. Translated, it gives CASSWRQGALGTEAFF.

J is TRBJ2-2 and V is TRBV2; D perhaps matches TRBD2 (5 bases). The CDR3 runs to 15 residues. Germline lookup yields CDR1 SNHLY and CDR2 FYNNEI. V lost 4 bases and J lost 4, with 13 bases in between. CDR3 coding DNA: TGTGCCAGCAGTGGGCGGCGGGCGGTCACCGGGGAGCTGTTTTTT. Translation: CASSGRRAVTGELFF.

V usage is TRBV13 and J usage is TRBJ2-3; possibly TRBD2 for D (7 bases). This CDR3 has 15 residues. Germline V gene sequence: CDR1 PRHDT, CDR2 FYEKMQ (reference sequence). Trimming removed 3 bases at V and 6 bases at J, with 16 bases between. DNA of the CDR3: TGTGCCAGCAGCTTGCGGGGGCCCCTTCGGGATACGCAGTATTTT. Translated: CASSLRGPLRDTQYF.

This CDR3 is CASSQLGPGQGESYEQYF. The CDR3, as DNA: TGCGCCAGCAGCCAATTAGGCCCCGGACAGGGAGAATCCTACGAGCAGTACTTC. The chain employs TRBV4-3 and TRBJ2-7, with 8 bases aligning to TRBD1. The CDR3 is 18 amino acids. The junction had 13 bases not matched to a gene; V was cut back by 2 bases and J by 1 base. Germline CDR1 is LGHNA and CDR2 is YSLEER.

This rearrangement joins TRBV10-1 to TRBJ2-7; perhaps TRBD1 as D (6 bases). CDR1 and CDR2 from the germline V gene are WNHNN and SYGVQD (reference sequence). Trimming shortened V by 6 bases and J by 7 bases, and 10 bases separated the two germline ends. This CDR3 contains 11 residues. CDR3: CASSQGNEQYV. CDR3 nucleotide sequence: TGCGCCAGCAGCCAGGGGAATGAGCAGTACGTC.

A single count supports this clone. V is TRBV6-1 and J is TRBJ2-7, with 7 bases lining up with TRBD2. The CDR3 consists of 15 residues. CDR1 is MNHNS and CDR2 is SASEGT in the germline V gene. The V gene end was trimmed by 1 base and the J gene end by 6 bases; junction bases not matched to a gene: 9. CDR3 sequence: CASSEVLAVSAEQYV. In nucleotides, the CDR3 is TGTGCCAGCAGTGAAGTCCTAGCGGTGTCGGCCGAGCAGTACGTC.

This sequence joins TRBV27 and TRBJ2-3; 9 bases align to TRBD1. Germline lookup yields CDR1 MNHEY and CDR2 SMNVEV (reference sequence). Unmatched junction bases numbered 6, after V lost 0 bases and J lost 2 bases. This CDR3 has 17 residues. The CDR3 nucleotides read TGTGCCAGCAGTTTATCGATGGGGACAGGGATCACAGATACGCAGTATTTT. Protein product: CASSLSMGTGITDTQYF.

In nucleotides, the CDR3 is TGTGCCAGCAATCTAGCGGGAGGGGAGACCCAGTACTTC. This encodes CASNLAGGETQYF. The chain couples TRBV5-6 to TRBJ2-5; 12 nucleotides align to TRBD2. V dropped 6 bases and J dropped 5; count of bases not matched to a gene: 2. Germline lookup yields CDR1 SGHDT and CDR2 YYEEEE. This CDR3 is 13 amino acids long.

The chain joins TRBV10-3 to TRBJ2-3, with 8 bases matching TRBD2. V lost 9 bases, J lost 3 bases, and 5 bases stayed unmatched. The CDR3 sequence is 13 residues long. Germline V CDR1 and CDR2: ENHRY, SYGVKD. CDR3 DNA sequence: TGTGCCATACAGCGGGAGTGGACAGATACGCAGTATTTT. Protein sequence: CAIQREWTDTQYF.

The chain's CDR3 is CASSSQTGEPEAFF. The DNA of the CDR3 is TGCGCCAGCAGCTCCCAGACAGGGGAACCTGAAGCTTTCTTT. This sequence joins TRBV5-1 and TRBJ1-1; 8 nucleotides align to TRBD1. Germline V gives CDR1 SGHRS, CDR2 YFSETQ. Losses at the gene ends were 3 bases for V and 6 bases for J; bases not matched to a gene: 7. The CDR3 has 14 residues. The variable domain in full, completed from reference TRBV5-1 and TRBJ1-1, reads KAGVTQTPRYLIKTRGQQVTLSCSPISGHRSVSWYQQTPGQGLQFLFEYFSETQRNKGNFPGRFSGRQFSNSRSEMNVSTLELGDSALYLCASSSQTGEPEAFFGQGTRLTVV.

The chain carries TRBV6-5 and TRBJ1-2; D is ambiguous. This CDR3 has 14 residues. V gave up 4 bases and J gave up 4 bases, with 13 bases separating them. Germline V CDR1 and CDR2: MNHEY, SVGAGI. The CDR3 bases are TGTGCCAGCAGTTCCACGTGGGAGATCTATGGCTACACCTTC. Protein product: CASSSTWEIYGYTF.

The chain links TRBV19 to TRBJ1-2; D ambiguous. Germline V CDR1 and CDR2: LNHDA, SQIVND (reference sequence). Deletions cut 6 bases from V and 6 bases from J, with 11 bases between. CDR3 length: 12 residues. In DNA, the CDR3 is TGTGCCAGTAGCCAATTGGCCCATGGCTACACCTTC. This codes for CASSQLAHGYTF. Variable domain in full (rest from reference TRBV19 and TRBJ1-2): DGGITQSPKYLFRKEGQNVTLSCEQNLNHDAMYWYRQDPGQGLRLIYYSQIVNDFQKGDIAEGYSVSREKKESFPLTVTSAQKNPTAFYLCASSQLAHGYTFGSGTRLTVV.

V and J are TRBV14 and TRBJ2-5, with D possibly being TRBD1 (6 bases). The V end was cut by 0 bases, the J end by 3 bases, with 8 bases between. The CDR3 extends over 14 amino acids. Germline CDR1 is SGHDN and CDR2 is FVKESK. This CDR3 reads CASSQDPGEETQYF. The DNA for the CDR3 is TGTGCCAGCAGCCAAGACCCAGGGGAAGAGACCCAGTACTTC.

This clone was seen a handful of times. The rearrangement uses TRBV10-3 and TRBJ2-7; tentatively, D is TRBD2 (6 bases). Deletions cut 0 bases from V and 5 bases from J, with 14 bases between. The germline V gene encodes CDR1 ENHRY and CDR2 SYGVKD. The CDR3 totals 15 residues. The CDR3 region is CAISESGGLGNEQYV. The CDR3 nucleotides are TGTGCCATCAGTGAGTCGGGAGGTCTGGGTAACGAGCAGTACGTC.

The chain couples TRBV7-2 to TRBJ2-1, with D possibly being TRBD1 (5 bases). CDR3 length: 15 residues. Germline V gene lookup returns CDR1 SGHTA and CDR2 FQGNSA. Trimming left V 0 bases short and J 7 bases short, with 13 bases between. DNA for the CDR3: TGTGCCAGCAGCTTAGCTCCCTTGGGGCTTAATGAGCAGTTCTTC. It translates to CASSLAPLGLNEQFF.

The chain combines TRBV28 with TRBJ2-7; D possibly corresponds to TRBD1 (6 bases). Germline V gives CDR1 MDHEN, CDR2 SYDVKM. Trimming shortened V by 4 bases and J by 2 bases, and 15 bases separated the two germline ends. This CDR3 is built from 15 residues. CDR3 amino acids: CASSSVRGTPYEQYF. The DNA of the CDR3 is TGTGCCAGCAGTTCCGTAAGGGGGACCCCCTACGAGCAGTACTTC.

This clone was observed a single time. The CDR3 region is CASSLGQPSSGNTIYF. In nucleotides, the CDR3 is TGTGCCAGCAGTCTTGGACAGCCTAGCTCTGGAAACACCATATATTTT. The chain employs TRBV7-2 and TRBJ1-3, with a tentative D call TRBD1 (6 bases). The length of the CDR3 is 16 residues. Looked up from germline, CDR1 is SGHTA and CDR2 is FQGNSA. V was clipped by 6 bases and J by 0 bases, with 15 bases between them.

The CDR3 DNA is TGTGCCAGCAGCTTGGGCGGACTTACCTACGAGCAGTACTTC. Residues: CASSLGGLTYEQYF. V and J are TRBV5-6 and TRBJ2-7; a possible D gene is TRBD2 (5 bases). The V gene's germline CDR1 is SGHDT and CDR2 YYEEEE. The CDR3 has 14 residues. V was clipped by 0 bases and J by 2 bases, with 9 bases between them.